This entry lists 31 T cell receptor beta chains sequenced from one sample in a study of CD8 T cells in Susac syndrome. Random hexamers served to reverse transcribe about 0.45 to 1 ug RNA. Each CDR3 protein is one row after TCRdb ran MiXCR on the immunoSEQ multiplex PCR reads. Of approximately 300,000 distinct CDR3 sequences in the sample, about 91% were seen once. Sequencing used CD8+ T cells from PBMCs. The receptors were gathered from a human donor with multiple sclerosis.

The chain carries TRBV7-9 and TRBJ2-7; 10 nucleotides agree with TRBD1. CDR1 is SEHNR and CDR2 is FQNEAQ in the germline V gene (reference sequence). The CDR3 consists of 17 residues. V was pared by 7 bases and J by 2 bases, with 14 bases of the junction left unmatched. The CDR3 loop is CASNGQWDRGGTYEQYF. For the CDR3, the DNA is TGTGCCAGCAACGGTCAATGGGACAGGGGAGGAACCTACGAGCAGTACTTC.

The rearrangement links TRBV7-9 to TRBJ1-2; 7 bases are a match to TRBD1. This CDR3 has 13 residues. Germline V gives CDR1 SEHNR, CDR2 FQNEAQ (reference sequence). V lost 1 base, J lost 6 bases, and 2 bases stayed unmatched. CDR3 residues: CASSLGRGNGYTF. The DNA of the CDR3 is TGTGCCAGCAGCTTAGGCAGGGGGAATGGCTACACCTTC.

This CDR3 reads CASEGTVDNEQFF. The CDR3 nucleotides are TGTGCCAGTGAGGGGACTGTCGACAATGAGCAGTTCTTC. The chain has TRBV2 and TRBJ2-1; a weak D match, TRBD2 (6 bases). V lost 9 bases to trimming and J lost 5 bases, with 14 bases between them. CDR1 SNHLY and CDR2 FYNNEI come from the germline V gene. CDR3 length equals 13 residues.

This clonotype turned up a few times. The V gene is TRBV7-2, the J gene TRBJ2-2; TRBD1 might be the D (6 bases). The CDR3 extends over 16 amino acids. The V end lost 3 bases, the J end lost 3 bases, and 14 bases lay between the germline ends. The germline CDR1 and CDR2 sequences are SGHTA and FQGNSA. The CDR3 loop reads CASSFPGERDTGELFF. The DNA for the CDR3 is TGTGCCAGCAGCTTCCCAGGGGAGCGTGACACCGGGGAGCTGTTTTTT.

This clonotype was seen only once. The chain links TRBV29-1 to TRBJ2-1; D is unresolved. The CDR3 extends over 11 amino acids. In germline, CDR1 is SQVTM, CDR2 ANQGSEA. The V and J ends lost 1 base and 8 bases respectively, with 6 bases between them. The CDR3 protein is CSVEGMDEQFF. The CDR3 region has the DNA TGCAGCGTTGAAGGGATGGATGAGCAGTTCTTC.

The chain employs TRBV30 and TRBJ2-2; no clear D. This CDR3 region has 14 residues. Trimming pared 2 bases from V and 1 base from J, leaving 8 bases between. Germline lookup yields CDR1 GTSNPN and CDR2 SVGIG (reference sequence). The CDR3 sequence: CAWSPGGNTGELFF. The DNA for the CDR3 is TGTGCCTGGAGTCCGGGCGGGAACACCGGGGAGCTGTTTTTT.

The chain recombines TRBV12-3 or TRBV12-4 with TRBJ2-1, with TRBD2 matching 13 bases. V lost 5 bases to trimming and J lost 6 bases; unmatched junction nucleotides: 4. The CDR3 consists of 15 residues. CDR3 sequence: CASSGRTSGSNEQFF. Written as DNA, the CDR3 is TGTGCCAGCAGTGGACGGACTAGCGGGAGCAATGAGCAGTTCTTC.

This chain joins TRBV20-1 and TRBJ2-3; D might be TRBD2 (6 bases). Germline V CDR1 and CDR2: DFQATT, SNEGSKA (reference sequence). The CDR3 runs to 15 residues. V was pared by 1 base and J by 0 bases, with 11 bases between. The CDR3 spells CSARVPGVSTDTQYF. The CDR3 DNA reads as TGCAGTGCTAGAGTTCCGGGAGTTAGCACAGATACGCAGTATTTT.

Here the CDR3 reads CASKISGGTHRGDTQYF. CDR3 bases: TGCGCCAGCAAGATTAGCGGGGGGACCCACCGTGGAGATACGCAGTATTTT. The chain carries TRBV5-1 and TRBJ2-3, with 10 positions matching TRBD2. The germline V gene has CDR1 SGHRS and CDR2 YFSETQ. The CDR3 consists of 17 residues. J gave up 5 bases and V 6 bases, and 15 bases lay outside the gene matches. The variable domain in full, completed from reference TRBV5-1 and TRBJ2-3, reads KAGVTQTPRYLIKTRGQQVTLSCSPISGHRSVSWYQQTPGQGLQFLFEYFSETQRNKGNFPGRFSGRQFSNSRSEMNVSTLELGDSALYLCASKISGGTHRGDTQYFGPGTRLTVL.

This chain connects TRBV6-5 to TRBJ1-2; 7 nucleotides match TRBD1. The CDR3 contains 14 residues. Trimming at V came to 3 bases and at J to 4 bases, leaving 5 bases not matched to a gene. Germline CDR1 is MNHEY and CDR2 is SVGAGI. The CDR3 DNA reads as TGTGCCAGCAGTTATTCCGGGACAGCCTATGGCTACACCTTC. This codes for CASSYSGTAYGYTF.

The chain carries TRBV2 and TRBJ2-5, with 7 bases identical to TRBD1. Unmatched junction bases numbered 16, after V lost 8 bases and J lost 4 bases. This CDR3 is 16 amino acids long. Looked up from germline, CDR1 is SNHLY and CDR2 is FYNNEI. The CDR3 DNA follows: TGTGCCAGCTGGGCCAGCGGCACAGGGGTCGGAGAGACCCAGTACTTC. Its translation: CASWASGTGVGETQYF.

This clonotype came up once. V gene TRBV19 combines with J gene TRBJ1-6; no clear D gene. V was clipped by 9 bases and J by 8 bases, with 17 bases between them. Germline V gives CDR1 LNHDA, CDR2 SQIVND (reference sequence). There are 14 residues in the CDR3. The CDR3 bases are TGTGCCAGCCGAGGAGGGTTAGGAGATTCACCCCTCCACTTT. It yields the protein CASRGGLGDSPLHF. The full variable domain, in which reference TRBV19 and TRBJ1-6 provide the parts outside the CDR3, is DGGITQSPKYLFRKEGQNVTLSCEQNLNHDAMYWYRQDPGQGLRLIYYSQIVNDFQKGDIAEGYSVSREKKESFPLTVTSAQKNPTAFYLCASRGGLGDSPLHFGNGTRLTVT.

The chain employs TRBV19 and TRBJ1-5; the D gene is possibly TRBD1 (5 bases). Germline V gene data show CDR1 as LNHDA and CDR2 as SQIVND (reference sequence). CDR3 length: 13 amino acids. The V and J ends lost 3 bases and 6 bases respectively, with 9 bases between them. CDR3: CASSIEGTQPQHF. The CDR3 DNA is TGTGCCAGTAGTATCGAGGGGACTCAGCCCCAGCATTTT.

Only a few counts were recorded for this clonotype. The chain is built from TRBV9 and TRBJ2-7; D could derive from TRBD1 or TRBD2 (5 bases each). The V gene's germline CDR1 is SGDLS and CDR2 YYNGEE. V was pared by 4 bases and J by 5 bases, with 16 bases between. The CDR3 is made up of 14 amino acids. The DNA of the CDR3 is TGTGCCAGCAGCCACCGGGACCAGACGCACGAGCAGTACTTC. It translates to CASSHRDQTHEQYF.

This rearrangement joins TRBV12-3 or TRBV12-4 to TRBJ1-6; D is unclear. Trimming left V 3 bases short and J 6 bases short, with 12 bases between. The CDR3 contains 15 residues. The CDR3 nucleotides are TGTGCCAGCAGTTTGAGTTCGGAAGGTAATTCACCCCTCCACTTT. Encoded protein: CASSLSSEGNSPLHF.

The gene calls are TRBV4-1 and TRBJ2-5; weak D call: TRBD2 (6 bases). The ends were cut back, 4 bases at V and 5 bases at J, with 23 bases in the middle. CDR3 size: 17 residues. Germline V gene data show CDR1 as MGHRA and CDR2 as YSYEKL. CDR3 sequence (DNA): TGCGCCAGCAGCCCGGGCCCTAACGGGGGAGGTCGGGAGACCCAGTACTTC. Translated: CASSPGPNGGGRETQYF.

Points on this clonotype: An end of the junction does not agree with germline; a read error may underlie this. CDR3: CAISESWGAPYGQYF. DNA of the CDR3: TGTGCCATCAGTGAGTCATGGGGGGCACCATACGGGCAGTACTTC. The gene calls are TRBV10-3 and TRBJ2-7; TRBD1 or TRBD2 may be the D gene (6 bases each). This CDR3 has 15 amino acids. CDR1 and CDR2 from the germline V gene are ENHRY and SYGVKD.

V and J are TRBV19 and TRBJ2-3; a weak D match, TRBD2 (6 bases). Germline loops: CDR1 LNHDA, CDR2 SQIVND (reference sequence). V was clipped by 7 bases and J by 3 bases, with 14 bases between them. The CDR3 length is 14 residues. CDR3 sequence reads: CASTLGGVTDTQYF. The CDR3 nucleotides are TGTGCCAGTACCCTGGGGGGTGTGACAGATACGCAGTATTTT.

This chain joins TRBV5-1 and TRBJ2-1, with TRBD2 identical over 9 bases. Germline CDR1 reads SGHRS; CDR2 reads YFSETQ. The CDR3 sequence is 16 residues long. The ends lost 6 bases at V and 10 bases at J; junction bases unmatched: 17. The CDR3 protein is CASKPKGGGAGYEQFF. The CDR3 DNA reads TGCGCCAGCAAGCCAAAAGGCGGGGGGGCAGGGTACGAGCAGTTCTTC.

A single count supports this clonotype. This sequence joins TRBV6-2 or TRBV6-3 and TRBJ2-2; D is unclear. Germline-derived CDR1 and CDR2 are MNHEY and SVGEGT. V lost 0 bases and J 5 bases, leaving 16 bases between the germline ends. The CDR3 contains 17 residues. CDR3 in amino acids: CASSYSIDPPSTGELFF. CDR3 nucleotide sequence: TGTGCCAGCAGTTACTCGATCGATCCTCCCAGTACCGGGGAGCTGTTTTTT.

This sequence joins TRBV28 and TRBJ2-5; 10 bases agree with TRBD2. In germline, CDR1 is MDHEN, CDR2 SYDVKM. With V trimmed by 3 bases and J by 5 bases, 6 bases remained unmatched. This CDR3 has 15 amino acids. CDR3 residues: CASSFVSGGTETQYF. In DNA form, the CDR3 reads TGTGCCAGCAGTTTCGTTAGCGGGGGGACCGAGACCCAGTACTTC.

CDR3 nucleotides: TGTGCCAGCAGTTTAATAGCTACGCAGTATTTT. Translating it yields CASSLIATQYF. V and J are TRBV28 and TRBJ2-3; D unresolved. Trimming removed 2 bases from V and 8 bases from J, with 5 bases in between. There are 11 residues in the CDR3. Germline V lookup: CDR1 MDHEN, CDR2 SYDVKM.

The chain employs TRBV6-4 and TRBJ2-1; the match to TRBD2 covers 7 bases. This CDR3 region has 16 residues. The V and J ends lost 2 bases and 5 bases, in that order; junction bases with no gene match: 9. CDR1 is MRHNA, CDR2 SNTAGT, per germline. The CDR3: CASSDGGKAGNNEQFF. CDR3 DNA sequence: TGTGCCAGCAGTGACGGGGGAAAAGCGGGGAACAATGAGCAGTTCTTC.

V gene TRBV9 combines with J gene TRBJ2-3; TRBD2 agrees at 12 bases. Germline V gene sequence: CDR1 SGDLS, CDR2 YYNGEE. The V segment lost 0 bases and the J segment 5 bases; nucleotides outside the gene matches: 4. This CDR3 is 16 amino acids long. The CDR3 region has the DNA TGTGCCAGCAGCGTAGCTACTAGCGGGAGGAGAGATACGCAGTATTTT. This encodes CASSVATSGRRDTQYF.

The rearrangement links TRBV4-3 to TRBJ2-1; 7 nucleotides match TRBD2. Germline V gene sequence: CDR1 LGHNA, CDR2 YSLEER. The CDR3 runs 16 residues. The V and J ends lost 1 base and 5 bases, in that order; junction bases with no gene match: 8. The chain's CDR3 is CASSQVVGGPNNEQFF. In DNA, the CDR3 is TGCGCCAGCAGCCAAGTGGTGGGAGGGCCAAACAATGAGCAGTTCTTC.

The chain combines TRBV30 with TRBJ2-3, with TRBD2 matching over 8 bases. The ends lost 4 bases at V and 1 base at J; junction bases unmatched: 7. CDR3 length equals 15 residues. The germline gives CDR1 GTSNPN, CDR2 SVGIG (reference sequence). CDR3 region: CAWNPGGAGTDTQYF. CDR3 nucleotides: TGTGCCTGGAACCCCGGGGGGGCAGGCACAGATACGCAGTATTTT.

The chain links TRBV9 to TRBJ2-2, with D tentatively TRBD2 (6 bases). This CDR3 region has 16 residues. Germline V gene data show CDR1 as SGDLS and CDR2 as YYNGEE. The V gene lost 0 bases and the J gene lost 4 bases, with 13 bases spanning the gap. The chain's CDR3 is CASSVGPGVSTGELFF. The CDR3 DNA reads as TGTGCCAGCAGCGTAGGCCCGGGGGTGAGCACCGGGGAGCTGTTTTTT.

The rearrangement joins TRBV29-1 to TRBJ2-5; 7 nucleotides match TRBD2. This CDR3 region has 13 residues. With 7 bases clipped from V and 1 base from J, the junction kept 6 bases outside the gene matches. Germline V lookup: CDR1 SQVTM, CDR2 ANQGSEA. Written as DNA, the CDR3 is TGCAGCGGGGCTAGCGGAACCCAAGAGACCCAGTACTTC. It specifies CSGASGTQETQYF.

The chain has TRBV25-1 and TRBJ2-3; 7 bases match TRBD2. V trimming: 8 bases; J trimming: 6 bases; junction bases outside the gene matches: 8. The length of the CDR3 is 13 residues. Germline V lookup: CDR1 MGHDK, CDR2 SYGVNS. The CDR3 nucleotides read TGTGCCAGCGAGGGACTATTATGGGATACGCAGTATTTT. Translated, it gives CASEGLLWDTQYF.

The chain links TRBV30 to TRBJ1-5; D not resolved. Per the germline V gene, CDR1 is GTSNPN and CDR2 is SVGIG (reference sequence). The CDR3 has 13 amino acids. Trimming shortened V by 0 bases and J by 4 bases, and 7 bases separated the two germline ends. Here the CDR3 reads CAWSVYQNQPQHF. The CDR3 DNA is TGTGCCTGGAGTGTATACCAGAATCAGCCCCAGCATTTT.

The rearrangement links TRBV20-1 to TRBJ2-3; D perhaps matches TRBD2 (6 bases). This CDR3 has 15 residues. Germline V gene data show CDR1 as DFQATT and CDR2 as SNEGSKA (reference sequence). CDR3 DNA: TGCAGCCTGGGCGAGTCCGAGCGGGGCACAGATACGCAGTATTTT. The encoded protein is CSLGESERGTDTQYF.